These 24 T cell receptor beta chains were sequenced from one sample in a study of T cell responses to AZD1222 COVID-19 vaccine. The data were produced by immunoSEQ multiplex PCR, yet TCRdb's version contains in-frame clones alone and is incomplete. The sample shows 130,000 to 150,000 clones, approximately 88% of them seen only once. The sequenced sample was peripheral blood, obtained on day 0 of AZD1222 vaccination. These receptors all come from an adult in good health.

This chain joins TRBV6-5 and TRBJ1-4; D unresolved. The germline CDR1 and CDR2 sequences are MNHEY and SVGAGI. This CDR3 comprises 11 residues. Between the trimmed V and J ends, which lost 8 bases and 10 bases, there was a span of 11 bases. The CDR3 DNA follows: TGTGCCAGCGGCCAAATAGGAAAACTGTTTTTT. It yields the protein CASGQIGKLFF.

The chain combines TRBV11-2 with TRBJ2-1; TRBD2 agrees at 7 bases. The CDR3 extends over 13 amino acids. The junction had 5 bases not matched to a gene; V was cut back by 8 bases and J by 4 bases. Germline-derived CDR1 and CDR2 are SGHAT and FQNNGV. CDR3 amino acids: CASGRESYNEQFF. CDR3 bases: TGTGCCAGCGGGCGGGAGTCTTACAATGAGCAGTTCTTC. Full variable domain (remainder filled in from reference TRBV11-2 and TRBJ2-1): EAGVAQSPRYKIIEKRQSVAFWCNPISGHATLYWYQQILGQGPKLLIQFQNNGVVDDSQLPKDRFSAERLKGVDSTLKIQPAKLEDSAVYLCASGRESYNEQFFGPGTRLTVL.

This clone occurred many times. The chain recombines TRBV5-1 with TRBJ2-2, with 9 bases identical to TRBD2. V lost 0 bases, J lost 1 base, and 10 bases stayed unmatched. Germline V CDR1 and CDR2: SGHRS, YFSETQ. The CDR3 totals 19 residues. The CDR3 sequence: CASSLARAGGKRNTGELFF. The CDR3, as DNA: TGCGCCAGCAGCTTGGCTCGGGCGGGAGGGAAAAGGAACACCGGGGAGCTGTTTTTT.

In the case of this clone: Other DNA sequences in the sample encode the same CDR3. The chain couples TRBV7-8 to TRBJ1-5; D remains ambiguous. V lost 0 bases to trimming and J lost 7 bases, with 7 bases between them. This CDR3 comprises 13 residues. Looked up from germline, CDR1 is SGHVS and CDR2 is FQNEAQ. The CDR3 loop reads CASSLAGAQPQHF. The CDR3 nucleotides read TGTGCCAGCAGCTTAGCAGGCGCCCAGCCCCAGCATTTT.

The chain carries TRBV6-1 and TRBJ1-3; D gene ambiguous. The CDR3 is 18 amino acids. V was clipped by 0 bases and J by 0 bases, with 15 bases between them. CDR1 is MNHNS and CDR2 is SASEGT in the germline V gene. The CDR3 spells CASSEAGIRLASGNTIYF. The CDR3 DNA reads TGTGCCAGCAGTGAAGCGGGGATCCGCCTTGCCTCTGGAAACACCATATATTTT.

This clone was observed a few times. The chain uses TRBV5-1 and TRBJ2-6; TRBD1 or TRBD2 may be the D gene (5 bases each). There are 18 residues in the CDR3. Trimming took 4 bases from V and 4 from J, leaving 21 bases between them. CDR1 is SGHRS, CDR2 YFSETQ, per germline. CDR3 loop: CASSIGRGVGTGANVLTF. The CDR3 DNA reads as TGCGCCAGCAGCATAGGGAGAGGGGTTGGCACCGGGGCCAACGTCCTGACTTTC.

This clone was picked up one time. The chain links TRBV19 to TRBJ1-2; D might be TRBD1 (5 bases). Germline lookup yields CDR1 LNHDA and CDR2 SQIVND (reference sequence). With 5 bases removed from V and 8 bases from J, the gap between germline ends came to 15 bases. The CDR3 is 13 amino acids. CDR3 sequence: CASSHQGLRGYTF. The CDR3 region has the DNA TGTGCCAGTAGTCATCAGGGCCTAAGAGGCTACACCTTC.

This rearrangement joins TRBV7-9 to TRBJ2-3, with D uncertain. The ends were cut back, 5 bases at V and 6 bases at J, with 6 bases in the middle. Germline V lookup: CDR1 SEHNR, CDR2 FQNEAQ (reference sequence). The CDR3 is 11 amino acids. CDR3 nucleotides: TGTGCCAGCAGCATTGGGGATACGCAGTATTTT. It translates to CASSIGDTQYF.

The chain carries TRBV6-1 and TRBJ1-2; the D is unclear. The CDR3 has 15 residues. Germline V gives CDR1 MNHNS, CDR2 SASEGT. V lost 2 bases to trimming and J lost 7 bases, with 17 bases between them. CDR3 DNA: TGTGCCAGCAGTGAATTGGGCGGAGGAGTGGTTGGCTACACCTTC. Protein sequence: CASSELGGGVVGYTF.

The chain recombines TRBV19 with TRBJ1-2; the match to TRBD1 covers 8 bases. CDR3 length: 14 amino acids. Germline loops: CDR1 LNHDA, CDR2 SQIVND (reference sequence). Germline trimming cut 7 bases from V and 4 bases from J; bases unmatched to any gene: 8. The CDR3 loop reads CASNGDRGGYGYTF. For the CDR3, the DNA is TGTGCCAGTAACGGAGACAGGGGCGGCTATGGCTACACCTTC. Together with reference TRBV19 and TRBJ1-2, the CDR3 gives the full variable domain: DGGITQSPKYLFRKEGQNVTLSCEQNLNHDAMYWYRQDPGQGLRLIYYSQIVNDFQKGDIAEGYSVSREKKESFPLTVTSAQKNPTAFYLCASNGDRGGYGYTFGSGTRLTVV.

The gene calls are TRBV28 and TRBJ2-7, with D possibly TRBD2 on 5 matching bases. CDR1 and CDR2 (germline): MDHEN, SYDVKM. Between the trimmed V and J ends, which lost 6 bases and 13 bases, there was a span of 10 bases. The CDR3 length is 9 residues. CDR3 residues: CASRGVFYF. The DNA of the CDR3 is TGTGCCAGCAGGGGAGTATTCTACTTC.

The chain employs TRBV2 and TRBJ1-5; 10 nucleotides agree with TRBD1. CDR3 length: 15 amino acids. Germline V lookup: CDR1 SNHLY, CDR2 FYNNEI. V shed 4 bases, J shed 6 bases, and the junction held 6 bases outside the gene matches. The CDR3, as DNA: TGTGCCAGCAGTGGGATGACAGGGGGCATTCAGCCCCAGCATTTT. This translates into CASSGMTGGIQPQHF.

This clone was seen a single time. This CDR3 reads CASSSGDVGETQYF. Written as DNA, the CDR3 is TGTGCCAGCAGCTCGGGGGATGTGGGAGAGACCCAGTACTTC. The chain links TRBV13 to TRBJ2-5; a possible D gene is TRBD2 (6 bases). CDR3 size: 14 residues. V lost 4 bases to trimming and J lost 4 bases, with 13 bases between them. Germline CDR1 reads PRHDT; CDR2 reads FYEKMQ (reference sequence).

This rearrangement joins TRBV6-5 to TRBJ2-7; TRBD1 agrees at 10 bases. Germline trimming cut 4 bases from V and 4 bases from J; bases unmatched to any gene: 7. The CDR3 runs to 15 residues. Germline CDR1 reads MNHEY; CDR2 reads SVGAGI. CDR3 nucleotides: TGTGCCAGCAGTTTCACGACAGGGGGCAGATACGAGCAGTACTTC. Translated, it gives CASSFTTGGRYEQYF.

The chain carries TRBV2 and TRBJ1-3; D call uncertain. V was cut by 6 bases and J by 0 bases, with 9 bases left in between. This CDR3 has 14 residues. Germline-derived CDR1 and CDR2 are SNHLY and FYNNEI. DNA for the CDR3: TGTGCCAGCAGGGACGGCCTCTCTGGAAACACCATATATTTT. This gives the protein CASRDGLSGNTIYF.

The CDR3 nucleotides read TGTGCCAGCAGTTACCCAGGGACAATGAACACTGAAGCTTTCTTT. Protein product: CASSYPGTMNTEAFF. The chain links TRBV6-2 or TRBV6-3 to TRBJ1-1; TRBD1 is a possible D gene (6 bases). The CDR3 is 15 amino acids. CDR1 MNHEY and CDR2 SVGEGT come from the germline V gene. The V gene lost 2 bases and the J gene lost 0 bases, with 10 bases spanning the gap.

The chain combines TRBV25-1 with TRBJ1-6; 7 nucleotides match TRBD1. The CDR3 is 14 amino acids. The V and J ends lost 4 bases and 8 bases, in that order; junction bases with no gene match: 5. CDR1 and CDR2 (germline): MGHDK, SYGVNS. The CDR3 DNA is TGTGCCAGCAGTGCCGACAGGGTGTATTCACCCCTCCACTTT. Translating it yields CASSADRVYSPLHF.

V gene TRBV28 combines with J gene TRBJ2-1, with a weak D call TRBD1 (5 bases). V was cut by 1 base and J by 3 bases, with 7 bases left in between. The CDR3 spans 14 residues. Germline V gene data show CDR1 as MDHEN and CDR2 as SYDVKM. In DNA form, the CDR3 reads TGTGCCAGCAGTTTATCCGACAGCTACAATGAGCAGTTCTTC. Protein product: CASSLSDSYNEQFF. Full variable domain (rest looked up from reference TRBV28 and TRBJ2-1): DVKVTQSSRYLVKRTGEKVFLECVQDMDHENMFWYRQDPGLGLRLIYFSYDVKMKEKGDIPEGYSVSREKKERFSLILESASTNQTSMYLCASSLSDSYNEQFFGPGTRLTVL.

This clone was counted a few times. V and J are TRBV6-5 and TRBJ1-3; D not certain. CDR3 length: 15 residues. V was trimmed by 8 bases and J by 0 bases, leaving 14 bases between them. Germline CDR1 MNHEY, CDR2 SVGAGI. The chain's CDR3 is CASYIGSFSGNTIYF. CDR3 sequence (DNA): TGTGCCAGCTATATTGGGTCATTCTCTGGAAACACCATATATTTT.

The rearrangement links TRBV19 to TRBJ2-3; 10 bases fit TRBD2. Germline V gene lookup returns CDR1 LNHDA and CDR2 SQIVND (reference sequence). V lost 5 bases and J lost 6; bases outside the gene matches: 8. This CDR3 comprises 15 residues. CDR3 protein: CASSLASGRPDTQYF. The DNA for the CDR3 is TGTGCCAGTAGTCTAGCTAGCGGGAGACCCGATACGCAGTATTTT.

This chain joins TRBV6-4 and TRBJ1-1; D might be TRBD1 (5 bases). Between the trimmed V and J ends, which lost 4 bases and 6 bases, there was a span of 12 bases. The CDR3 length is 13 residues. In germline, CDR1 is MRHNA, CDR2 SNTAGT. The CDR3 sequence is CASSVGVGAEAFF. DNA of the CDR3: TGTGCCAGCAGTGTGGGGGTGGGAGCTGAAGCTTTCTTT.

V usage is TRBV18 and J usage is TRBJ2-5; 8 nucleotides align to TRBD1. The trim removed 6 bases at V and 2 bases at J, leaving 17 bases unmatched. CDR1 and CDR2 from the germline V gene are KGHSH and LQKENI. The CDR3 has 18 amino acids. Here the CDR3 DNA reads TGTGCCAGCTCGCCCCCCGACAGGGGAAATCTACGTCAAGAGACCCAGTACTTC. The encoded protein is CASSPPDRGNLRQETQYF.

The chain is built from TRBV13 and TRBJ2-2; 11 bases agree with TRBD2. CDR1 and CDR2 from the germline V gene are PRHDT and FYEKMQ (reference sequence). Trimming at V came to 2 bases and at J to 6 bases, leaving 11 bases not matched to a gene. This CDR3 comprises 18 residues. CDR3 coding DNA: TGTGCCAGCAGCTTACTGCGACTAGCGGGGACAAGGGCCGGGGAGCTGTTTTTT. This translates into CASSLLRLAGTRAGELFF.

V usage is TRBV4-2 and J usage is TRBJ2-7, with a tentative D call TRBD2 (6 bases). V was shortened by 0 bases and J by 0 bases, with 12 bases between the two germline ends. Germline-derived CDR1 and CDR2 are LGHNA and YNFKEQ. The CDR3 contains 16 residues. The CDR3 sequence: CASSQEPAGSSYEQYF. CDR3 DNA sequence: TGTGCCAGCAGCCAAGAACCAGCGGGTAGCTCCTACGAGCAGTACTTC.